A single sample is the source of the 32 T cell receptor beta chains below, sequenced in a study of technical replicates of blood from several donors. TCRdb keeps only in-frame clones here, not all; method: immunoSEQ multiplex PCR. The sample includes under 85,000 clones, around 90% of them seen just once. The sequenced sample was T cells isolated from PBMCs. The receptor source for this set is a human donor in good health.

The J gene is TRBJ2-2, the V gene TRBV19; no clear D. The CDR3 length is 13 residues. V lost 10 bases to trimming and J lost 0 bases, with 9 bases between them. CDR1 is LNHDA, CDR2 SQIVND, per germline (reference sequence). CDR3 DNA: TGTGCCACGCGTGAGTCGAACACCGGGGAGCTGTTTTTT. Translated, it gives CATRESNTGELFF.

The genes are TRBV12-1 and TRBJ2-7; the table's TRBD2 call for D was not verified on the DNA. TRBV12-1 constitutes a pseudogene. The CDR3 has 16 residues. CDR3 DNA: TGTGCCAGCAGAATAAACACCGGGACTAGCGATTACGAGCAGTACTTC. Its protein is CASRINTGTSDYEQYF.

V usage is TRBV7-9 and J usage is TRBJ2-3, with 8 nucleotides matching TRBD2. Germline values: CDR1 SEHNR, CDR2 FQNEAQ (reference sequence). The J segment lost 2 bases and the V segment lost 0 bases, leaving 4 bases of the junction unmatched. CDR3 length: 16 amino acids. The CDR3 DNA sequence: TGTGCCAGCAGCTTAGCTACTAGCGGCCTCACAGATACGCAGTATTTT. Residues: CASSLATSGLTDTQYF.

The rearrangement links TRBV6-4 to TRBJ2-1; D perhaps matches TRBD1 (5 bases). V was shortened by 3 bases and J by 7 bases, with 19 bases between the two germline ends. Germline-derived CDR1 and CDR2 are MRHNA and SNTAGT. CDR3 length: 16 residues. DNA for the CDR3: TGTGCCAGCAGTGAATTTACCGTCCCAGGGTGGAATGAGCAGTTCTTC. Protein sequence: CASSEFTVPGWNEQFF.

The CDR3 spells CASRYTGGADEKLFF. The CDR3 nucleotides read TGTGCCAGCAGATACACAGGGGGCGCTGACGAAAAACTGTTTTTT. The chain recombines TRBV28 with TRBJ1-4; 9 positions agree with TRBD1. V dropped 6 bases and J dropped 8; count of bases not matched to a gene: 10. Germline CDR1 MDHEN, CDR2 SYDVKM. This CDR3 comprises 15 residues.

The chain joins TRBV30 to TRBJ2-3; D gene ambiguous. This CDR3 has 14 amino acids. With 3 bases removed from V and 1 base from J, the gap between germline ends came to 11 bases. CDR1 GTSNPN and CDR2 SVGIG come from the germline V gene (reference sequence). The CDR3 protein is CAWRKSGGTDTQYF. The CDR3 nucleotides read TGTGCCTGGAGAAAGTCGGGTGGCACAGATACGCAGTATTTT.

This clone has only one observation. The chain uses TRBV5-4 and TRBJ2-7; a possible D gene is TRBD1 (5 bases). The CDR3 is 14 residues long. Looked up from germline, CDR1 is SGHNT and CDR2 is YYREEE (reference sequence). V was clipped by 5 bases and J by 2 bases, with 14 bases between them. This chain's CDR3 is CASSFEDRPYEQYF. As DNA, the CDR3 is TGTGCCAGCAGTTTCGAAGACAGACCCTACGAGCAGTACTTC.

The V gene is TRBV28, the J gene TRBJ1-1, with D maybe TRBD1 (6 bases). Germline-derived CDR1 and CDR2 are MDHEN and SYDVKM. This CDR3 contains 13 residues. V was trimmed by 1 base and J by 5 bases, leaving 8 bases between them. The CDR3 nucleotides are TGTGCCAGCAGTTTATCAGGGGCTACTGAAGCTTTCTTT. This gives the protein CASSLSGATEAFF. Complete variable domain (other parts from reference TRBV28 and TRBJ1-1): DVKVTQSSRYLVKRTGEKVFLECVQDMDHENMFWYRQDPGLGLRLIYFSYDVKMKEKGDIPEGYSVSREKKERFSLILESASTNQTSMYLCASSLSGATEAFFGQGTRLTVV.

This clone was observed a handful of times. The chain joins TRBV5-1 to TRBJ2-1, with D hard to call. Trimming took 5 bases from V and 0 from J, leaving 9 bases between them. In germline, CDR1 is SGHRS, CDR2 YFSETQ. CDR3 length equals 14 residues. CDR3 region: CASRVLDSYNEQFF. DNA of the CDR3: TGCGCCAGCAGGGTTCTAGACTCCTACAATGAGCAGTTCTTC.

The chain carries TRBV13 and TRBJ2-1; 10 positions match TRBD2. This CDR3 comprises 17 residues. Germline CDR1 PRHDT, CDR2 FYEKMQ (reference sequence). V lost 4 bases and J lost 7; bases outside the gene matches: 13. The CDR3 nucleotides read TGTGCCAGCAGCTCAGCCCCCCAGCGGGAGGGCTCGAATGAGCAGTTCTTC. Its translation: CASSSAPQREGSNEQFF.

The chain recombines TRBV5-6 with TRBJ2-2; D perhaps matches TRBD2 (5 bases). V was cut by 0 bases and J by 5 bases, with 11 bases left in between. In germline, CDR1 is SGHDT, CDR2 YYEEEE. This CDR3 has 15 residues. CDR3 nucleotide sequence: TGTGCCAGCAGCTTGGTAACTAGGGAGACCGGGGAGCTGTTTTTT. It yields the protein CASSLVTRETGELFF.

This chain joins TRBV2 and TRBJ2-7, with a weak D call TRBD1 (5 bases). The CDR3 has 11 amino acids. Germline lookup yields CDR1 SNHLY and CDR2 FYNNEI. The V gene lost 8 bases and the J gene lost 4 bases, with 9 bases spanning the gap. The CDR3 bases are TGTGCCAGCTGCGCAGGGTACGAGCAGTACTTC. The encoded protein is CASCAGYEQYF.

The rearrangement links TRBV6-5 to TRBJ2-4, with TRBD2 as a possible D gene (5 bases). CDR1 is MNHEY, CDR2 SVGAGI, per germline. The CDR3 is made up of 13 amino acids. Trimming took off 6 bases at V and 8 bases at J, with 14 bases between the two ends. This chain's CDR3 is CASSYLGSYIQYF. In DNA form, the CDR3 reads TGTGCCAGCAGCTACCTGGGGAGCTACATTCAGTACTTC.

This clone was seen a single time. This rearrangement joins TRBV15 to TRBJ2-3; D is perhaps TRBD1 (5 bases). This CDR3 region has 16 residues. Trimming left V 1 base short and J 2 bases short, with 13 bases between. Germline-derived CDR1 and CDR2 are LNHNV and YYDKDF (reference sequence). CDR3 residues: CATSRVAGKYTDTQYF. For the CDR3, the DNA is TGTGCCACCAGCAGAGTAGCAGGGAAATACACAGATACGCAGTATTTT. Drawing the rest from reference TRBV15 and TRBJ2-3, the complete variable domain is DAMVIQNPRYQVTQFGKPVTLSCSQTLNHNVMYWYQQKSSQAPKLLFHYYDKDFNNEADTPDNFQSRRPNTSFCFLDIRSPGLGDTAMYLCATSRVAGKYTDTQYFGPGTRLTVL.

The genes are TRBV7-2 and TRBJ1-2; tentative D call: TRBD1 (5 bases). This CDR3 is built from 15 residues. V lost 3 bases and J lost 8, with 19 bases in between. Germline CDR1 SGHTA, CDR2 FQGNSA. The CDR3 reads CASSLFRPQGHGYTF. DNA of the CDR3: TGTGCCAGCAGCTTGTTCAGGCCGCAGGGCCACGGCTACACCTTC.

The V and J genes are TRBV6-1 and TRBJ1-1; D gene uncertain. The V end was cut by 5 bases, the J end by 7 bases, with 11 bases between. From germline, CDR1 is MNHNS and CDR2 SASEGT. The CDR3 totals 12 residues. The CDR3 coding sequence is TGTGCCAGCAGTTCTTGGGGAGGTGAAGCTTTCTTT. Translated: CASSSWGGEAFF.

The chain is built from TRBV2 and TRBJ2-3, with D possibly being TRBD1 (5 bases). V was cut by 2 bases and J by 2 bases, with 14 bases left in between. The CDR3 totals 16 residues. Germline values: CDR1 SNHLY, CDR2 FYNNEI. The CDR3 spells CASSERTPTNTDTQYF. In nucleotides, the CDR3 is TGTGCCAGCAGTGAAAGGACACCTACGAACACAGATACGCAGTATTTT.

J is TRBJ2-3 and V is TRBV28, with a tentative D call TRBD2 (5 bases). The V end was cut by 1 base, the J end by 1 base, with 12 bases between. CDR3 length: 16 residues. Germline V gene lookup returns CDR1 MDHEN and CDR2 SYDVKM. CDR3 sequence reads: CASSLLTSIGTDTQYF. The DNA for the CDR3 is TGTGCCAGCAGTTTATTAACTAGTATCGGCACAGATACGCAGTATTTT.

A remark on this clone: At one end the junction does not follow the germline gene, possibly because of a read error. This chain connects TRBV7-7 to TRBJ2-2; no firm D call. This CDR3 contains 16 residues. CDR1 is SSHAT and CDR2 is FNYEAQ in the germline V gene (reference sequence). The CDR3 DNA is TGTGCTAGCAGCCCCACCCCAGACACCCACACCGGGGAGCTGTTTTTT. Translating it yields CASSPTPDTHTGELFF. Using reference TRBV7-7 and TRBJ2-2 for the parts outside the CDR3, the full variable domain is GAGVSQSPRYKVTKRGQDVTLRCDPISSHATLYWYQQALGQGPEFLTYFNYEAQPDKSGLPSDRFSAERPEGSISTLTIQRTEQRDSAMYRCASSPTPDTHTGELFFGEGSRLTVL.

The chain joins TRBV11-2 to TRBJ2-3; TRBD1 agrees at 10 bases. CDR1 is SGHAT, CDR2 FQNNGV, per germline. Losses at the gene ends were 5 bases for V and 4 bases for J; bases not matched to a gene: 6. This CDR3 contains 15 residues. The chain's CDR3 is CASSGGTGDADTQYF. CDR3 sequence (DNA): TGTGCCAGCAGCGGCGGGACAGGGGATGCAGATACGCAGTATTTT.

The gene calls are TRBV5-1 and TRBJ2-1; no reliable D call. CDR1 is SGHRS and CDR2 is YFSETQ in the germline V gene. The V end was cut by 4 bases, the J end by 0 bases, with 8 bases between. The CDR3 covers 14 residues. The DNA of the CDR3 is TGCGCCAGCAGCCCGGTTAGCTCCTACAATGAGCAGTTCTTC. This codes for CASSPVSSYNEQFF.

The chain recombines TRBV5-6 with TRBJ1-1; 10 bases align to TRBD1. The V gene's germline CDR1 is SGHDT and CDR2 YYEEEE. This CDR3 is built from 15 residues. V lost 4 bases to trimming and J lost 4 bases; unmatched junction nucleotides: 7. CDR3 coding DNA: TGTGCCAGCAGCCAACGGGACAGGGGATTCACTGAAGCTTTCTTT. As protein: CASSQRDRGFTEAFF.

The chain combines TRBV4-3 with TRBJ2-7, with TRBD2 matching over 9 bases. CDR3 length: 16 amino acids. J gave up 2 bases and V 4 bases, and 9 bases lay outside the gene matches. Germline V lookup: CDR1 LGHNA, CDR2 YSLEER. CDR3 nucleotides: TGCGCCAGCAGCCTGCAAGGGGCGGGAGGGCCCTACGAGCAGTACTTC. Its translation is CASSLQGAGGPYEQYF.

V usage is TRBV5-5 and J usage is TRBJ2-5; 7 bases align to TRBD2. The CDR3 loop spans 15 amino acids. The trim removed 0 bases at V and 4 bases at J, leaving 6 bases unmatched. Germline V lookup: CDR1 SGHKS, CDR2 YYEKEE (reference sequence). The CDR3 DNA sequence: TGTGCCAGCAGCTTGGTTCCGGGGGGAACAGAGACCCAGTACTTC. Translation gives CASSLVPGGTETQYF.

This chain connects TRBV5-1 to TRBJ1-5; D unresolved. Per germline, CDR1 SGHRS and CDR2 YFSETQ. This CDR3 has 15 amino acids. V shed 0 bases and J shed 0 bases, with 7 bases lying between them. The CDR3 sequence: CASSLDSYSNQPQHF. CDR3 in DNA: TGCGCCAGCAGCTTGGACAGTTATAGCAATCAGCCCCAGCATTTT.

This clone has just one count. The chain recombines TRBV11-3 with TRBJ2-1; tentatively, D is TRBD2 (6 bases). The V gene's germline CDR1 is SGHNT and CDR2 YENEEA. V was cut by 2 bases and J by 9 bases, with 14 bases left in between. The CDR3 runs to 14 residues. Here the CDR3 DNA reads TGTGCCAGCAGCTTATTTCGGGAGTCCCTTGAGCAGTTCTTC. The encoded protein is CASSLFRESLEQFF.

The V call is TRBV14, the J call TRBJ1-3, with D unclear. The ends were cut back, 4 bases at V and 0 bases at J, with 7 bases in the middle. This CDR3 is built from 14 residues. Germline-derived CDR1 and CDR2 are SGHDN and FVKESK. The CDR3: CASSPIYSGNTIYF. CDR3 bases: TGTGCCAGCAGCCCCATCTACTCTGGAAACACCATATATTTT. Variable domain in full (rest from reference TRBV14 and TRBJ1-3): EAGVTQFPSHSVIEKGQTVTLRCDPISGHDNLYWYRRVMGKEIKFLLHFVKESKQDESGMPNNRFLAERTGGTYSTLKVQPAELEDSGVYFCASSPIYSGNTIYFGEGSWLTVV.

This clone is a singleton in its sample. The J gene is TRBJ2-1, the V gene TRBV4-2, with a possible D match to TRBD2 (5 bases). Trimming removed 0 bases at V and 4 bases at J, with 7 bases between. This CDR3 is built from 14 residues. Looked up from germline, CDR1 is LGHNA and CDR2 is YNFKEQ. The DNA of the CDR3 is TGTGCCAGCAGCCAAGATCGCGGGTACAATGAGCAGTTCTTC. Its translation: CASSQDRGYNEQFF.

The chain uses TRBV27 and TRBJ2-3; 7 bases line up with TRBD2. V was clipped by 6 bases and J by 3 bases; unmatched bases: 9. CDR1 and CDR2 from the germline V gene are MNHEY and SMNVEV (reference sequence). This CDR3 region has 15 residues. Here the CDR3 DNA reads TGTGCCAGCAGCGAACTCGCGGGAGTTACAGATACGCAGTATTTT. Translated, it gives CASSELAGVTDTQYF.

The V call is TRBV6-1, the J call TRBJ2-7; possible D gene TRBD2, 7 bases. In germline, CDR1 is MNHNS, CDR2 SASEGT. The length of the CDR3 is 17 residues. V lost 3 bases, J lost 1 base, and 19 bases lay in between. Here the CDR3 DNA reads TGTGCCAGCAGTGATATTAGGGGGGGCGGGGCTTCCTACGAGCAGTACTTC. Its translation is CASSDIRGGGASYEQYF.

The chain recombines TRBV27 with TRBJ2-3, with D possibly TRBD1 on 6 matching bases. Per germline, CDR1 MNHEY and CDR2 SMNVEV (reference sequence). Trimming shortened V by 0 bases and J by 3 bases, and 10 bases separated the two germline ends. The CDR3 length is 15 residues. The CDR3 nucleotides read TGTGCCAGCAGTTTATCAGTCACAGGGACAGATACGCAGTATTTT. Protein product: CASSLSVTGTDTQYF.

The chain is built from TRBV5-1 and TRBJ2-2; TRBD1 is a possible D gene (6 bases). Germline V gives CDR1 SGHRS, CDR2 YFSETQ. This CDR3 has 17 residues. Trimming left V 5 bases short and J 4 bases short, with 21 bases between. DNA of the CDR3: TGCGCCAGCAGACCCAACTCAGGGGAATACAGCACCGGGGAGCTGTTTTTT. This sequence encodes CASRPNSGEYSTGELFF.